These 29 T cell receptor beta chains were sequenced from one sample in a study of response to subunit inactivated influenza vaccine. TCRdb re-called the RT-PCR reads through MiXCR, storing one row per CDR3 protein. The data show 500,000 to 600,000 distinct CDR3 sequences, about 11% seen once. Material: PBMCs from blood, obtained on the day of vaccination. These receptor sequences come from a man aged 50-59 years who received an inactivated influenza vaccine.

The J gene is TRBJ2-1, the V gene TRBV6-1; 10 bases are a match to TRBD2. CDR1 and CDR2 (germline): MNHNS, SASEGT. V lost 6 bases to trimming and J lost 8 bases; unmatched junction nucleotides: 10. This CDR3 is 15 amino acids long. The CDR3 loop reads CASRELAGVGYEQFF. The DNA for the CDR3 is TGTGCCAGCAGGGAGCTAGCGGGAGTAGGTTATGAGCAGTTCTTC.

This sequence joins TRBV4-3 and TRBJ2-5; D possibly corresponds to TRBD1 (6 bases). Germline V gene lookup returns CDR1 LGHNA and CDR2 YSLEER. There are 15 residues in the CDR3. The germline V and J ends were trimmed by 3 bases and 3 bases, with 14 bases remaining between them. CDR3 sequence reads: CASSHRLGQEETQYF. CDR3 coding DNA: TGCGCCAGCAGCCACCGTCTGGGACAAGAAGAGACCCAGTACTTC.

This clonotype has more than one count but fewer than ten. The chain combines TRBV12-3 or TRBV12-4 with TRBJ2-2; D is undetermined. Trimming took 5 bases from V and 2 from J, leaving 12 bases between them. The CDR3 covers 15 residues. In DNA form, the CDR3 reads TGTGCCAGCAGTGTCGGCGGTGTTAACACCGGGGAGCTGTTTTTT. This translates into CASSVGGVNTGELFF.

To note about this clonotype: An end of the junction does not agree with germline; a read error may underlie this. The chain recombines TRBV7-2 with TRBJ2-1; the match to TRBD1 covers 7 bases. The V gene's germline CDR1 is SGHTA and CDR2 FQGNSA. CDR3 length equals 16 residues. The CDR3 here is CASNLLQGQRYNEQFF. For the CDR3, the DNA is TGTGCCAGCAACTTACTCCAGGGACAGCGCTACAATGAGCAGTTCTTC.

This clonotype was counted at least ten times. The chain uses TRBV12-3 or TRBV12-4 and TRBJ2-1; 11 bases match TRBD1. The CDR3 consists of 15 residues. J was trimmed by 3 bases and V by 3 bases; bases with no gene match: 1. The CDR3: CASSLDRGHYNEQFF. The CDR3, as DNA: TGTGCCAGCAGTTTGGACAGGGGGCACTACAATGAGCAGTTCTTC.

This clonotype was found many times. The J gene is TRBJ2-1, the V gene TRBV5-1; D possibly corresponds to TRBD2 (6 bases). V shed 6 bases and J shed 3 bases, with 16 bases lying between them. This CDR3 has 15 amino acids. Germline CDR1 reads SGHRS; CDR2 reads YFSETQ. Here the CDR3 DNA reads TGCGCCAGCACGGATGGGGGGAAGGTCTACAATGAGCAGTTCTTC. Its translation is CASTDGGKVYNEQFF.

The chain joins TRBV27 to TRBJ2-3, with a possible D match to TRBD1 (5 bases). This CDR3 spans 11 amino acids. CDR1 and CDR2 from the germline V gene are MNHEY and SMNVEV (reference sequence). V was pared by 8 bases and J by 5 bases, with 8 bases between. The CDR3 nucleotides read TGTGCCAGCCAAAGGGGAGATACGCAGTATTTT. Translated, it gives CASQRGDTQYF.

This clonotype was counted ten times or more. The rearrangement joins TRBV27 to TRBJ2-2, with 8 bases lining up with TRBD1. The CDR3 is 15 amino acids. The V gene end was trimmed by 5 bases and the J gene end by 5 bases; junction bases not matched to a gene: 7. Germline V gene lookup returns CDR1 MNHEY and CDR2 SMNVEV (reference sequence). CDR3 nucleotide sequence: TGTGCCAGCAGTAAGGACAGGGTTGAAACCGGGGAGCTGTTTTTT. It specifies CASSKDRVETGELFF.

This clonotype was seen ten or more times. The V and J genes are TRBV12-3 or TRBV12-4 and TRBJ1-1; D unresolved. V lost 3 bases, J lost 3 bases, and 5 bases lay in between. CDR3 size: 12 residues. The DNA of the CDR3 is TGTGCCAGCAGTTTGTTGGACACTGAAGCTTTCTTT. Protein sequence: CASSLLDTEAFF.

J is TRBJ1-1 and V is TRBV29-1, with D unclear. The CDR3 has 10 residues. Germline V lookup: CDR1 SQVTM, CDR2 ANQGSEA. V lost 4 bases and J lost 7, with 7 bases in between. The CDR3 here is CSVGPSEAFF. The DNA of the CDR3 is TGCAGCGTTGGGCCAAGTGAAGCTTTCTTT. Looking up the rest from reference TRBV29-1 and TRBJ1-1 gives the full variable domain: SAVISQKPSRDICQRGTSLTIQCQVDSQVTMMFWYRQQPGQSLTLIATANQGSEATYESGFVIDKFPISRPNLTFSTLTVSNMSPEDSSIYLCSVGPSEAFFGQGTRLTVV.

V usage is TRBV10-3 and J usage is TRBJ1-2; TRBD1 might be the D (6 bases). The V gene's germline CDR1 is ENHRY and CDR2 SYGVKD. The CDR3 has 15 amino acids. V was clipped by 4 bases and J by 6 bases, with 18 bases between them. For the CDR3, the DNA is TGTGCCATCAGTGTAGGGGGGGCCTATACCCATGGCTACACCTTC. This sequence encodes CAISVGGAYTHGYTF.

This chain connects TRBV24-1 to TRBJ2-3; 10 nucleotides line up with TRBD2. Germline V lookup: CDR1 KGHDR, CDR2 SFDVKD. With V trimmed by 4 bases and J by 4 bases, 13 bases remained unmatched. The CDR3 loop spans 18 amino acids. DNA for the CDR3: TGTGCCACCAGTGACCCCGGACTAGCGGATTCTTACGCAGATACGCAGTATTTT. Translated, it gives CATSDPGLADSYADTQYF.

This clonotype was seen ten or more times. The V call is TRBV5-1, the J call TRBJ1-2; 8 nucleotides align to TRBD1. Germline lookup yields CDR1 SGHRS and CDR2 YFSETQ. The V gene end was trimmed by 7 bases and the J gene end by 3 bases; junction bases not matched to a gene: 5. The CDR3 runs to 13 residues. The CDR3 protein is CASGPGGYYGYTF. DNA for the CDR3: TGCGCCAGCGGGCCAGGGGGCTACTATGGCTACACCTTC.

There are a few counts of this clonotype. The chain uses TRBV6-1 and TRBJ2-3; TRBD2 matches 8 bases. Germline values: CDR1 MNHNS, CDR2 SASEGT. V shed 8 bases, J shed 4 bases, and the junction held 5 bases outside the gene matches. The CDR3 has 13 residues. CDR3 region: CASQTSVADTQYF. The CDR3 DNA reads as TGTGCCAGCCAGACTAGCGTAGCAGATACGCAGTATTTT.

This clonotype has at least ten counts. The chain employs TRBV4-2 and TRBJ2-3; D unresolved. Looked up from germline, CDR1 is LGHNA and CDR2 is YNFKEQ. The CDR3 has 14 amino acids. Trimming pared 0 bases from V and 4 bases from J, leaving 8 bases between. CDR3 protein: CASSQEGNADTQYF. As DNA, the CDR3 is TGTGCCAGCAGCCAAGAAGGGAATGCAGATACGCAGTATTTT.

The rearrangement uses TRBV24-1 and TRBJ1-3, with D possibly being TRBD1 (5 bases). From germline, CDR1 is KGHDR and CDR2 SFDVKD. V was trimmed by 4 bases and J by 0 bases, leaving 12 bases between them. The CDR3 covers 16 residues. CDR3 sequence reads: CATSDPQASSGNTIYF. CDR3 sequence (DNA): TGTGCCACCAGTGACCCACAGGCCTCCTCTGGAAACACCATATATTTT.

A remark on this clonotype: Mismatch with germline at one junction end may stem from a read error. This chain uses TRBV10-1 with TRBJ2-4, with D maybe TRBD2 (5 bases). The CDR3 runs to 18 residues. Per germline, CDR1 WNHNN and CDR2 SYGVQD (reference sequence). This CDR3 reads CVSHGARTRRIAKNIQYF. The DNA of the CDR3 is TGCGTCAGCCACGGAGCCCGAACCCGGAGGATAGCCAAAAACATTCAGTACTTC.

The chain uses TRBV20-1 and TRBJ2-3; TRBD2 agrees at 10 bases. CDR3 length: 15 amino acids. Germline values: CDR1 DFQATT, CDR2 SNEGSKA (reference sequence). Trimming removed 3 bases from V and 3 bases from J; junction bases left unmatched: 6. CDR3 in DNA: TGCAGTGCTAGCCCCCCTAGCGGGAGAACAGATACGCAGTATTTT. Protein product: CSASPPSGRTDTQYF.

This clonotype has only a few counts. CDR3 DNA: TGCAGTGCAGGTTTTCAAGGCATGAACACTGAAGCTTTCTTT. Encoded protein: CSAGFQGMNTEAFF. The V and J genes are TRBV20-1 and TRBJ1-1; D is ambiguous. The germline V gene has CDR1 DFQATT and CDR2 SNEGSKA (reference sequence). The V end lost 6 bases, the J end lost 0 bases, and 14 bases lay between the germline ends. The CDR3 is 14 residues long.

The V call is TRBV20-1, the J call TRBJ2-5; 8 bases line up with TRBD2. The V segment lost 5 bases and the J segment 5 bases; nucleotides outside the gene matches: 10. Germline values: CDR1 DFQATT, CDR2 SNEGSKA (reference sequence). The CDR3 loop spans 14 amino acids. The CDR3 region has the DNA TGCAGTGCTGCCGTTTTTGCGGGGGGCGAGACCCAGTACTTC. Protein sequence: CSAAVFAGGETQYF.

CDR3 amino acids: CASSPWGLSGNQPQHF. The CDR3 nucleotides read TGTGCCAGCAGCCCCTGGGGACTTTCGGGCAATCAGCCCCAGCATTTT. The chain is built from TRBV12-3 or TRBV12-4 and TRBJ1-5, with a weak D call TRBD1 (5 bases). The CDR3 spans 16 residues. Trimming left V 6 bases short and J 2 bases short, with 17 bases between.

This clonotype was counted a few times. This chain uses TRBV20-1 with TRBJ2-3; the D is unclear. The CDR3 covers 15 residues. CDR1 is DFQATT, CDR2 SNEGSKA, per germline (reference sequence). Deletions cut 4 bases from V and 0 bases from J, with 14 bases between. The DNA for the CDR3 is TGCAGTGCTAAACCTCGGAAGCTTAGCACAGATACGCAGTATTTT. Encoded protein: CSAKPRKLSTDTQYF.

The V gene is TRBV20-1, the J gene TRBJ2-1, with 10 bases that match TRBD1. The V gene end was trimmed by 6 bases and the J gene end by 11 bases; junction bases not matched to a gene: 16. Looked up from germline, CDR1 is DFQATT and CDR2 is SNEGSKA (reference sequence). CDR3 length: 15 residues. CDR3 DNA sequence: TGCAGTGCCGTGGAATCCGGGACAGGGGTTCCCCAGCAGTTCTTC. This sequence encodes CSAVESGTGVPQQFF.

The CDR3 sequence: CASSLRRVGPYEQYF. CDR3 DNA sequence: TGTGCCAGCAGCTTACGCAGGGTAGGCCCCTACGAGCAGTACTTC. The chain joins TRBV7-8 to TRBJ2-7; D may be TRBD1 (5 bases). Germline V CDR1 and CDR2: SGHVS, FQNEAQ. The V gene lost 2 bases and the J gene lost 2 bases, with 13 bases spanning the gap. The CDR3 runs 15 residues.

This clonotype has just a few counts. This chain links TRBV4-2 with TRBJ2-3; D is ambiguous. V was cut by 0 bases and J by 6 bases, with 19 bases left in between. The CDR3 totals 17 residues. From germline, CDR1 is LGHNA and CDR2 YNFKEQ. CDR3 sequence reads: CASSQETSPNLVDTQYF. CDR3 coding DNA: TGTGCCAGCAGCCAAGAGACTTCCCCCAACCTTGTTGATACGCAGTATTTT.

This clonotype appeared a few times. This chain connects TRBV5-1 to TRBJ1-1, with D maybe TRBD1 (6 bases). V was pared by 0 bases and J by 7 bases, with 10 bases between. The germline V gene has CDR1 SGHRS and CDR2 YFSETQ. CDR3 length: 13 amino acids. DNA for the CDR3: TGCGCCAGCAGCTTGGAGACAGGATTTGAAGCTTTCTTT. This gives the protein CASSLETGFEAFF.

The table lists this clonotype with a few counts. The chain uses TRBV18 and TRBJ2-6, with a tentative D call TRBD1 (5 bases). Germline-derived CDR1 and CDR2 are KGHSH and LQKENI. The V gene lost 0 bases and the J gene lost 12 bases, with 9 bases spanning the gap. The CDR3 is 13 amino acids. This CDR3 reads CASSPPQGPVLTF. The CDR3 DNA reads TGTGCCAGCTCACCACCCCAGGGTCCCGTCCTGACTTTC.

This clonotype turned up a few times. The gene calls are TRBV12-3 or TRBV12-4 and TRBJ2-5; tentative D call: TRBD2 (6 bases). The V end lost 3 bases, the J end lost 1 base, and 12 bases lay between the germline ends. This CDR3 region has 15 residues. CDR3 DNA: TGTGCCAGCAGTTTGGTCCTGACTAGCCAAGAGACCCAGTACTTC. Protein product: CASSLVLTSQETQYF.

The gene calls are TRBV27 and TRBJ2-7, with D perhaps TRBD1 (5 bases). Germline V lookup: CDR1 MNHEY, CDR2 SMNVEV (reference sequence). The CDR3 has 14 residues. V was pared by 6 bases and J by 6 bases, with 18 bases between. Here the CDR3 reads CASSLGQGIGEQYF. The CDR3 DNA is TGTGCCAGCAGCCTGGGGCAGGGCATAGGCGAGCAGTACTTC.